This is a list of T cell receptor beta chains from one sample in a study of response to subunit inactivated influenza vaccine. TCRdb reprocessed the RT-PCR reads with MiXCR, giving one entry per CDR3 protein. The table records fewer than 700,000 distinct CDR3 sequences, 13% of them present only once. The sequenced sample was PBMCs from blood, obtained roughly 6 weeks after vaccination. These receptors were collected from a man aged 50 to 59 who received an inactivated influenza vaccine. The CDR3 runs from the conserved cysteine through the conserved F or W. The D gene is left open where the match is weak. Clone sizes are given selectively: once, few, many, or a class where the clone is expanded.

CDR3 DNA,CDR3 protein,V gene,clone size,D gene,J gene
TGTGCCAGCACCCGACAGATCAACACTGAAGCTTTCTTT,CASTRQINTEAFF,TRBV5-6,few,NA,TRBJ1-1
TGTGCCAGCAGCCGTGGGGTAAAGAACACTGAAGCTTTCTTT,CASSRGVKNTEAFF,TRBV12-3/TRBV12-4,many,NA,TRBJ1-1
TGTGCCAGCAGCTCAGGAGAAGGGACTAGCGGGGGGAGAACCTCCTACGAGCAGTACTTC,CASSSGEGTSGGRTSYEQYF,TRBV12-3/TRBV12-4,few,TRBD2,TRBJ2-7
TGCAGTGCTAGAGACGGGACCCACGATACCGCAGATACGCAGTATTTT,CSARDGTHDTADTQYF,TRBV20-1,few,NA,TRBJ2-3
TGTGCCTGGAGTGAGGGGGCCGGGATCAATGAGCAGTTCTTC,CAWSEGAGINEQFF,TRBV30,NA,TRBD1,TRBJ2-1
TGCAGTGTAGGACAGGGTCGGTACGAGCAGTACTTC,CSVGQGRYEQYF,TRBV20-1,many,TRBD1,TRBJ2-7
TGTGCCAGCAGCCTAGCCGGGGCTTTCTACGAGCAGTACTTC,CASSLAGAFYEQYF,TRBV5-6,few,NA,TRBJ2-7
TGCGCCAGCAGCCTCCGGGTCTCGTCCACAGATACGCAGTATTTT,CASSLRVSSTDTQYF,TRBV4-3,few,NA,TRBJ2-3
TGTGCCAGCAGTTTATGGGGGTACAATGAGCAGTTCTTC,CASSLWGYNEQFF,TRBV27,NA,NA,TRBJ2-1
TGCGCCAGCGAAGCGGGCGGCTCCTACAATGAGCAGTTCTTC,CASEAGGSYNEQFF,TRBV5-1,many,NA,TRBJ2-1
TGCAGTGCCAGCCCTCCGACCGGGACATCGAACACTGAAGCTTTCTTT,CSASPPTGTSNTEAFF,TRBV20-1,NA,NA,TRBJ1-1
TGCGCCAGCAGCTTCCAGGGGGCGCGGCAAGAGACCCAGTACTTC,CASSFQGARQETQYF,TRBV5-1,many,TRBD1,TRBJ2-5
TGTGCCATCAGTGAGCCCCGGACAGGGGGCGATTCACCCCTCCACTTT,CAISEPRTGGDSPLHF,TRBV10-3,many,TRBD1,TRBJ1-6
TGTGCCAGCAGTTGGGCCTACGAGCAGTACTTC,CASSWAYEQYF,TRBV28,many,NA,TRBJ2-7
TGTGCCTCGAGGGACAGGACTGCTTATTCACCCCTCCACTTT,CASRDRTAYSPLHF,TRBV10-3,NA,TRBD1,TRBJ1-6
TGTGCCAGCAGTTTATGGGGGGACCCCTACGAGCAGTACTTC,CASSLWGDPYEQYF,TRBV27,NA,NA,TRBJ2-7
TGCAGTGCTAGACCTATGGGACAGGGTATGATGCGCAATCAGCCCCAGCATTTT,CSARPMGQGMMRNQPQHF,TRBV20-1,NA,TRBD1,TRBJ1-5
TGTGCCAGCGGGAGGGGCCGGTCAACTAATGAAAAACTGTTTTTT,CASGRGRSTNEKLFF,TRBV6-1,NA,NA,TRBJ1-4
TGTGCCAGCAGTGGACTAGCGGGAGGCCGAGAGACCCAGTACTTC,CASSGLAGGRETQYF,TRBV12-3/TRBV12-4,few,TRBD2,TRBJ2-5
TGTGCCAGCAGCTTGGAGGGGGGCACAGATACGCAGTATTTT,CASSLEGGTDTQYF,TRBV5-5,NA,NA,TRBJ2-3
TGCAGTGCTAGAGGACAGGGGGCGCGAGGGACTAGGTCCTACAATGAGCAGTTCTTC,CSARGQGARGTRSYNEQFF,TRBV20-1,NA,TRBD1,TRBJ2-1
TGTGCCAGCAGTTACTCCCTCACGGCGTTGGATCAGCCCCAGCATTTT,CASSYSLTALDQPQHF,TRBV6-2/TRBV6-3,few,NA,TRBJ1-5
TGTGCCAGCAGTTTAGGTGGTGGTGAAGCTTTCTTT,CASSLGGGEAFF,TRBV12-3/TRBV12-4,many,NA,TRBJ1-1
TGTGCCAGCAGCTTTCCTAGCGGGAGCACAGATACGCAGTATTTT,CASSFPSGSTDTQYF,TRBV7-9,NA,TRBD2,TRBJ2-3
TGTGCCAGCAAGAACCGGGACACAGGAAACACCATATATTTT,CASKNRDTGNTIYF,TRBV6-1,few,NA,TRBJ1-3
TGCAGTGGTGTACTAGCGGGAGTGCGCAATGAGCAGTTCTTC,CSGVLAGVRNEQFF,TRBV20-1,few,TRBD2,TRBJ2-1
TGCAGTGCTAGAGACCAACCCACCGGGGAGCTGTTTTTT,CSARDQPTGELFF,TRBV20-1,NA,NA,TRBJ2-2
TGTGCCAGCAGCCAATCTAGCGGCAACTACGAGCAGTACTTC,CASSQSSGNYEQYF,TRBV3-1,NA,TRBD2,TRBJ2-7
TGCAGTGCAATTTGGGATTTGGAGCAGTTCTTC,CSAIWDLEQFF,TRBV20-1,many,NA,TRBJ2-1
TGTGCCAGCAGCGTAACGGTCGGCGGGGATACGCAGTATTTT,CASSVTVGGDTQYF,TRBV9,NA,NA,TRBJ2-3
TGCAGCGTCACCGGAGAAGTCCTCTATGGCTACACCTTC,CSVTGEVLYGYTF,TRBV29-1,many,NA,TRBJ1-2
TGTGCCAGCAGTAGCGGGGCGCCTGGCTACACCTTC,CASSSGAPGYTF,TRBV7-9,NA,NA,TRBJ1-2
TGTGCCAGCTCACCGGCACAGGCCACTGGATCCTACGAGCAGTACTTC,CASSPAQATGSYEQYF,TRBV18,NA,NA,TRBJ2-7
TGTGCCAGCAGCCAAGGGGGGACAGGGGGTTTCTACGAGCAGTACTTC,CASSQGGTGGFYEQYF,TRBV14,NA,TRBD1,TRBJ2-7
TGTGCCACCAGTGCCGCCGGCCAGGGAGGAGAGTACGAGCAGTACTTC,CATSAAGQGGEYEQYF,TRBV24-1,NA,NA,TRBJ2-7
TGTGCCAGCAGTCCCCGAGCGCAAAGCTCCTACAATGAGCAGTTCTTC,CASSPRAQSSYNEQFF,TRBV28,few,NA,TRBJ2-1
TGCGCCAGCAGCTTCGACAGATACACCGGGGAGCTGTTTTTT,CASSFDRYTGELFF,TRBV5-1,NA,NA,TRBJ2-2
TGTGCCAGCAAAACCGGACAGGGAGTTTCCTACGAGCAGTACTTC,CASKTGQGVSYEQYF,TRBV2,few,TRBD1,TRBJ2-7
TGTGCCAGCAGCTCACCTGCGGTCGGAAACATTCAGTACTTC,CASSSPAVGNIQYF,TRBV7-6,NA,NA,TRBJ2-4
TGTGCCAGCAGCGTGTCTAGCGGTCAAAACTACGAGCAGTACTTC,CASSVSSGQNYEQYF,TRBV9,NA,TRBD2,TRBJ2-7
TGTGCCAGCAGTTTGGGACAGGGAGTCGCCGGAAACACCATATATTTT,CASSLGQGVAGNTIYF,TRBV28,NA,TRBD1,TRBJ1-3